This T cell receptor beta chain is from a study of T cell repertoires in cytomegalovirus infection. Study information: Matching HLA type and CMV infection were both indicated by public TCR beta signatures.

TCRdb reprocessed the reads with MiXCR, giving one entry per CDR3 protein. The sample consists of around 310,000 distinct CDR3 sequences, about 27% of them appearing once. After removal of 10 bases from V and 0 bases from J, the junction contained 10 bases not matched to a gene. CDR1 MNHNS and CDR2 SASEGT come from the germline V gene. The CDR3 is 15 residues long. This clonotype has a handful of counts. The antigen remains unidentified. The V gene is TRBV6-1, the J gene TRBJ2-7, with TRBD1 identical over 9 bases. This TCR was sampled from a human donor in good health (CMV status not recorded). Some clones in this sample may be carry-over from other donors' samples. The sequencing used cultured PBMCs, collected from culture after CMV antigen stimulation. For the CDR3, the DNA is TGTGCCATCGGACTTGGGACAGGGTTCTCCTACGAGCAGTACTTC. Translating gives CAIGLGTGFSYEQYF.